The rows below give T cell receptor beta chains drawn from one sample of a study of cytomegalovirus exposure and HLA in healthy donors. Method: immunoSEQ multiplex PCR; TCRdb's copy keeps in-frame clones and lacks some. The sample holds 95,000 to 150,000 clones, about 91% seen once. Sequenced sample: PBMCs. The receptors were gathered from a woman younger than 35 in good health and CMV-seronegative. Both conserved end residues are trimmed from each CDR3. For some rows the clone size is stated as once, few or many, or as a class when expanded; others skip it.

length: 12; J: TRBJ1-5; size: NA; V: TRBV6-5; CDR3: ASSRQPSNQPQH
length: 14; J: TRBJ2-3; size: NA; V: TRBV6-1; CDR3: ASSAGLAGNRDTQY
length: 12; J: TRBJ2-7; size: NA; V: TRBV7-2; CDR3: ASSRDRGTYEQY
length: 13; J: TRBJ1-5; size: once; V: TRBV6-1; CDR3: ASSEGAWSNQPQH
length: 16; J: TRBJ2-2; size: NA; V: TRBV15; CDR3: ATSTSQRLAGGTGELF
length: 13; J: TRBJ1-2; size: NA; V: TRBV30; CDR3: AWSVQTGGPRGYT
length: 11; J: TRBJ1-1; size: NA; V: TRBV6-5; CDR3: ASTLPGNTEAF
length: 10; J: TRBJ1-2; size: NA; V: TRBV28; CDR3: ASRRTAYGYT
length: 12; J: TRBJ2-2; size: NA; V: TRBV6-6; CDR3: ASSYQGSPGELF
length: 10; J: TRBJ2-4; size: NA; V: TRBV5-1; CDR3: ASRDSGNIQY
length: 17; J: TRBJ2-3; size: NA; V: TRBV12-5; CDR3: ASRIRDTSSQTSTDTQY
length: 12; J: TRBJ2-1; size: NA; V: TRBV6-4; CDR3: ASSLTSGYNEQF
length: 13; J: TRBJ2-4; size: NA; V: TRBV5-1; CDR3: ASSLYGVAKNIQY
length: 12; J: TRBJ2-1; size: NA; V: TRBV7-9; CDR3: ASRGAASNNEQF
length: 11; J: TRBJ1-4; size: NA; V: TRBV7-9; CDR3: ASSLEVAEKLF
length: 12; J: TRBJ1-5; size: NA; V: TRBV28; CDR3: ASSLGQSHQPQH
length: 9; J: TRBJ2-3; size: NA; V: TRBV6-6; CDR3: ASTERDTQY
length: 12; J: TRBJ2-1; size: NA; V: TRBV6-5; CDR3: ASSYSTGYNEQF
length: 13; J: TRBJ2-1; size: NA; V: TRBV9; CDR3: ASSVILSSYNEQF
length: 12; J: TRBJ1-3; size: NA; V: TRBV5-1; CDR3: ASSQQGSGNTIY
length: 13; J: TRBJ2-7; size: NA; V: TRBV28; CDR3: ASSSPGTAPYEQY
length: 15; J: TRBJ2-2; size: NA; V: TRBV30; CDR3: AWSVFAGAREGGELF
length: 13; J: TRBJ1-2; size: NA; V: TRBV27; CDR3: ASSSDRGGPYGYT
length: 12; J: TRBJ2-1; size: NA; V: TRBV6-1; CDR3: ASSGDTDLNEQF
length: 11; J: TRBJ2-5; size: NA; V: TRBV27; CDR3: ASSQGYQETQY
length: 14; J: TRBJ2-2; size: NA; V: TRBV4-2; CDR3: ASSQDLWRNTGELF
length: 15; J: TRBJ2-3; size: NA; V: TRBV11-1; CDR3: ASSYPTSGGNTDTQY
length: 13; J: TRBJ1-5; size: NA; V: TRBV30; CDR3: AWSGLQGRHQPQH
length: 13; J: TRBJ1-4; size: once; V: TRBV6-1; CDR3: ASSGAGTVTEKLF
length: 13; J: TRBJ1-1; size: NA; V: TRBV7-9; CDR3: ASRRTEGAEFEAF
length: 12; J: TRBJ1-2; size: NA; V: TRBV5-1; CDR3: ASSLGTGGNGYT
length: 14; J: TRBJ1-3; size: NA; V: TRBV7-8; CDR3: ASSSPPGGAGNTIY
length: 10; J: TRBJ1-2; size: NA; V: TRBV6-5; CDR3: ASSPTGGGYT
length: 15; J: TRBJ2-2; size: NA; V: TRBV6-1; CDR3: ASSEAGLAGVTGELF
length: 13; J: TRBJ2-1; size: NA; V: TRBV7-2; CDR3: ASSATSGSYNEQF
length: 11; J: TRBJ2-7; size: NA; V: TRBV6-1; CDR3: ASSVPEAYEQY
length: 10; J: TRBJ1-5; size: NA; V: TRBV27; CDR3: ASRTQDQPQH
length: 17; J: TRBJ2-1; size: NA; V: TRBV6-1; CDR3: ASSENTIGLAGSYNEQF
length: 11; J: TRBJ2-7; size: NA; V: TRBV28; CDR3: ASSFLEGYEQY
length: 15; J: TRBJ2-2; size: once; V: TRBV5-6; CDR3: ASSSTETSRGTGELF
length: 10; J: TRBJ1-2; size: NA; V: TRBV29-1; CDR3: SATGQHYGYT
length: 13; J: TRBJ1-1; size: NA; V: TRBV18; CDR3: ASSPLSGSNTEAF
length: 13; J: TRBJ2-1; size: NA; V: TRBV10-1; CDR3: ASRADRVSYNEQF
length: 10; J: TRBJ2-5; size: NA; V: TRBV18; CDR3: ASSPTEETQY
length: 13; J: TRBJ2-7; size: NA; V: TRBV6-5; CDR3: ASSYSGTGDYEQY
length: 9; J: TRBJ2-2; size: NA; V: TRBV25-1; CDR3: ASTYSGELF
length: 11; J: TRBJ1-5; size: NA; V: TRBV6-1; CDR3: ASSVQVSQPQH
length: 12; J: TRBJ1-5; size: few; V: TRBV6-5; CDR3: ASSYGGGGQPQH